This entry features one T cell receptor (beta chain) sequence. Antigen: not known. From the RACE reads, TCRdb called clonotypes with MiXCR, one entry per CDR3 protein. This repertoire shows 90,000 or so distinct CDR3 sequences, 10% to 13% found once; its top ten account for 2% to 2.5%. This entry belongs to a study of human T cells and chemical hapten exposure. Overall study findings and caveats: As the donors had alopecia, their immune response may differ from healthy people's. Controls had significantly fewer large CDR3 similarity clusters than were formed by expanded TCRs. TCRs above 1 in 1000 frequency did not change with DPC sensitization.

Time point in this sample: patch test 1, 2 weeks after DPC sensitization. Described treatment: therapeutic diphenylcyclopropenone sensitization with weekly scalp DPC. Trimming stripped 8 bases from V and 4 bases from J, with 13 bases between. The germline V gene encodes CDR1 MNHEY and CDR2 SVGEGT. The CDR3 totals 13 residues. The material sequenced was whole blood, taken in connection with sensitization to the hapten diphenylcyclopropenone (DPC). This receptor was taken from a man in his forties with alopecia areata. Some clones in this sample may be carry-over from other donors' samples. The rearrangement uses TRBV6-2 or TRBV6-3 and TRBJ2-3, with a possible D match to TRBD2 (5 bases). CDR3: CASGREVPDTQYF. CDR3 bases: TGTGCCAGCGGGAGAGAAGTCCCAGATACGCAGTATTTT.